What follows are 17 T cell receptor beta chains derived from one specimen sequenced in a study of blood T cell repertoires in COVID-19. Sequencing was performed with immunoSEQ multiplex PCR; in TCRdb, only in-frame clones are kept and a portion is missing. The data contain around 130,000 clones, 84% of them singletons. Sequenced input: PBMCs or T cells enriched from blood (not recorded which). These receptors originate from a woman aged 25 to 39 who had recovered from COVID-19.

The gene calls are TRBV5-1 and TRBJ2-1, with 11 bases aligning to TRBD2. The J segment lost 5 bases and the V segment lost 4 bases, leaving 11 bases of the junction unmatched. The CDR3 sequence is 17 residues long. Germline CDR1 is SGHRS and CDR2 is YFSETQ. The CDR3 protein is CASSPVASGRTNNEQFF. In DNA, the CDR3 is TGCGCCAGCAGCCCGGTGGCTAGCGGGAGGACCAACAATGAGCAGTTCTTC.

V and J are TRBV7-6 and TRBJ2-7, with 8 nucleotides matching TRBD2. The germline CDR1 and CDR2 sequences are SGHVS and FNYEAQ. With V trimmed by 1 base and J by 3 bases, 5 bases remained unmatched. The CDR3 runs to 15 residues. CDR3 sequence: CASSLVASGFYEQYF. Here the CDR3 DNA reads TGTGCCAGCAGCTTAGTGGCTAGCGGGTTCTACGAGCAGTACTTC.

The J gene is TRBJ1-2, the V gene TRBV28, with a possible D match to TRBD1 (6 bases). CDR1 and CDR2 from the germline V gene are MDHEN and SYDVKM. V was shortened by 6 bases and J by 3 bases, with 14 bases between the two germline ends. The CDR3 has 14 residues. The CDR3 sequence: CASSLQGSYYGYTF. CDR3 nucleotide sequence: TGTGCCAGCAGCCTCCAGGGGTCTTACTATGGCTACACCTTC.

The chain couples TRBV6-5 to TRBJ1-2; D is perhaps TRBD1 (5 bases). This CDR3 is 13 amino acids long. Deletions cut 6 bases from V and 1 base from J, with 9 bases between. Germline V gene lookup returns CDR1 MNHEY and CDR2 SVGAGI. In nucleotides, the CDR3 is TGTGCCAGCAGGGGAGGGGTTAACTATGGCTACACCTTC. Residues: CASRGGVNYGYTF.

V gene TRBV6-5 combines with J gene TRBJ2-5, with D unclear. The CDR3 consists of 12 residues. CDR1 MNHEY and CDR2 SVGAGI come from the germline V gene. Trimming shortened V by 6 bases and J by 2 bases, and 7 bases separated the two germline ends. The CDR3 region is CASSSGQETQYF. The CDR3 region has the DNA TGTGCCAGCAGCTCCGGGCAAGAGACCCAGTACTTC.

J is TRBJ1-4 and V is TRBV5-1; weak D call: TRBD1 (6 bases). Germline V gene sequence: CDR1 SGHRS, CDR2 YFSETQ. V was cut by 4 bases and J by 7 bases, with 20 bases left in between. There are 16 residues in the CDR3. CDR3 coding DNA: TGCGCCAGCAGCCCCTTAACAGGGCGCGCGGGTGAAAAACTGTTTTTT. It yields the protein CASSPLTGRAGEKLFF.

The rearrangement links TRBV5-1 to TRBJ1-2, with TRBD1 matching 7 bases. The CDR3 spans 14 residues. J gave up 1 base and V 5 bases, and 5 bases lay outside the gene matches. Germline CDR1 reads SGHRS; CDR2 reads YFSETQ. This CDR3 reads CASREDRFNYGYTF. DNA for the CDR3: TGCGCCAGCAGGGAGGACAGGTTTAACTATGGCTACACCTTC.

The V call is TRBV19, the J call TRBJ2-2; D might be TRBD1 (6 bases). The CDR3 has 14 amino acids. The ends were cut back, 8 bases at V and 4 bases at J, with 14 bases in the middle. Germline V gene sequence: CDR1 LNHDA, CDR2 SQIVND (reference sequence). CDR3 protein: CASSPGVSTGELFF. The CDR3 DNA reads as TGTGCCAGTTCCCCAGGGGTCAGCACCGGGGAGCTGTTTTTT. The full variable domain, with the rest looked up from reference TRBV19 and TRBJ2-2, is DGGITQSPKYLFRKEGQNVTLSCEQNLNHDAMYWYRQDPGQGLRLIYYSQIVNDFQKGDIAEGYSVSREKKESFPLTVTSAQKNPTAFYLCASSPGVSTGELFFGEGSRLTVL.

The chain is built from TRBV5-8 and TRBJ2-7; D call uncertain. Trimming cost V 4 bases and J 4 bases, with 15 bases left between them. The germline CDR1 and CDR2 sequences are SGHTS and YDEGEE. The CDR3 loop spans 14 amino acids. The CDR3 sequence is CASSPARQSYEQYF. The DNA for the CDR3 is TGTGCCAGCAGCCCGGCGCGGCAATCGTACGAGCAGTACTTC.

The CDR3 reads CASSRGRENTEAFF. CDR3 DNA: TGTGCCAGCAGCCGAGGACGGGAGAACACTGAAGCTTTCTTT. V usage is TRBV7-6 and J usage is TRBJ1-1, with D hard to call. Per germline, CDR1 SGHVS and CDR2 FNYEAQ. Trimming shortened V by 5 bases and J by 1 base, and 11 bases separated the two germline ends. CDR3 length: 14 amino acids.

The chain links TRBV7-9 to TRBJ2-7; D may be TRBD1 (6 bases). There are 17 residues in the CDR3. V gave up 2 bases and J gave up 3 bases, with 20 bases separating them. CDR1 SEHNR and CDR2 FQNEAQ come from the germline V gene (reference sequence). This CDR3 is CASSLTGRGQRFYEQYF. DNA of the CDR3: TGTGCCAGCAGCTTAACCGGTCGAGGACAGCGATTCTACGAGCAGTACTTC.

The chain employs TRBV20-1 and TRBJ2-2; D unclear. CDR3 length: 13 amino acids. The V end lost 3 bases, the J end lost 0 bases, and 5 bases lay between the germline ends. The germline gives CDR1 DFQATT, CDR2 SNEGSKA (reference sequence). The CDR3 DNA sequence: TGCAGTGCTAGTGTCGCGAACACCGGGGAGCTGTTTTTT. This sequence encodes CSASVANTGELFF.

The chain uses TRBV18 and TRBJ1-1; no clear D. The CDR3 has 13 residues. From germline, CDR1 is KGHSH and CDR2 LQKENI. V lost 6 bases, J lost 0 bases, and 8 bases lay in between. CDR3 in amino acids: CASSPTMNTEAFF. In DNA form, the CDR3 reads TGTGCCAGCTCCCCCACTATGAACACTGAAGCTTTCTTT.

CDR3 loop: CASSPYPGLAGGPDYNEQFF. CDR3 nucleotide sequence: TGCGCCAGCAGCCCTTACCCCGGGCTAGCGGGAGGACCAGACTACAATGAGCAGTTCTTC. The chain recombines TRBV5-1 with TRBJ2-1, with TRBD2 matching 11 bases. Trimming removed 4 bases from V and 3 bases from J; junction bases left unmatched: 18. CDR3 length: 20 residues. Germline loops: CDR1 SGHRS, CDR2 YFSETQ.

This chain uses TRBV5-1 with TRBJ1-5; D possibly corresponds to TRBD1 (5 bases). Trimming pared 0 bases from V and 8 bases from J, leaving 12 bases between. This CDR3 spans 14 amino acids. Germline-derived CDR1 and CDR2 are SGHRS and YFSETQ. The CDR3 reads CASSLDGGLEPQHF. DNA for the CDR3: TGCGCCAGCAGCTTGGACGGGGGTCTTGAGCCCCAGCATTTT.

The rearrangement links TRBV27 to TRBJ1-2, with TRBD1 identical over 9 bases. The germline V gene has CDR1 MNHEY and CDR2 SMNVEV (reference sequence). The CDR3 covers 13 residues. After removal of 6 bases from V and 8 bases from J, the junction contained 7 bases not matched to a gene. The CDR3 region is CASSWGQGLGYTF. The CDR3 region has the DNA TGTGCCAGCAGCTGGGGACAGGGTTTGGGCTACACCTTC.

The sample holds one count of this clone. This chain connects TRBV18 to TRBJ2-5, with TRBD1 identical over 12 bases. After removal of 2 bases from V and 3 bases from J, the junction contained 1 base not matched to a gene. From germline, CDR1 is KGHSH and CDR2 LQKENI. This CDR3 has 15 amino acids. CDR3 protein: CASSPGTGGKETQYF. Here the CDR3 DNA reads TGTGCCAGCTCACCAGGGACAGGGGGCAAAGAGACCCAGTACTTC. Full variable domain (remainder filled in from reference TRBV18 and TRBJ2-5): NAGVMQNPRHLVRRRGQEARLRCSPMKGHSHVYWYRQLPEEGLKFMVYLQKENIIDESGMPKERFSAEFPKEGPSILRIQQVVRGDSAAYFCASSPGTGGKETQYFGPGTRLLVL.